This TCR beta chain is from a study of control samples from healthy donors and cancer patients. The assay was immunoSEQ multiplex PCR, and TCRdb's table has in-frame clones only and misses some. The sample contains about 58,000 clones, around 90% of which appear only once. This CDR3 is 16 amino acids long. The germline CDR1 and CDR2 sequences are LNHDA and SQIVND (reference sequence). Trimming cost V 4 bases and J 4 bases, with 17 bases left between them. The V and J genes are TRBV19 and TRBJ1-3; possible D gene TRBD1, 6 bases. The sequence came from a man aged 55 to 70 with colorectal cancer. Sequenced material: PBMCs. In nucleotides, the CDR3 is TGTGCCAGTAGTACCCCTTACAGGGACGGAGGAAACACCATATATTTT. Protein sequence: CASSTPYRDGGNTIYF.